This TCR beta chain was captured by sequencing in a study of cytomegalovirus exposure and HLA in healthy donors. For the study at large: Later analysis reported that the 120 validation repertoires shared the platform of the roughly 710 first-cohort repertoires.

The CDR3 covers 18 residues. Germline CDR1 and CDR2: SGHVS and FQNEAQ. Trimming at V came to 7 bases and at J to 2 bases, leaving 13 bases not matched to a gene. A single count supports this clone. Its specificity is not known. Profiling relied on immunoSEQ multiplex PCR, and the TCRdb table lists in-frame clones only, not all of them. The sample carries tens of thousands of clones, roughly 95% recorded once. Study-wide findings and caveats: For most TCR sequences rarity was the rule, although some public TCRs occurred in many donors.

The gene calls are TRBV7-8 and TRBJ2-4, with TRBD1 identical over 11 bases. Sequences were obtained from PBMCs. The receptor comes from a man between 18 and 29 years old in good health and CMV-seronegative. The CDR3: CASNPGTGGYGSKNIQYF. The CDR3 DNA reads TGTGCCAGCAACCCCGGGACAGGGGGTTATGGGTCCAAAAACATTCAGTACTTC.